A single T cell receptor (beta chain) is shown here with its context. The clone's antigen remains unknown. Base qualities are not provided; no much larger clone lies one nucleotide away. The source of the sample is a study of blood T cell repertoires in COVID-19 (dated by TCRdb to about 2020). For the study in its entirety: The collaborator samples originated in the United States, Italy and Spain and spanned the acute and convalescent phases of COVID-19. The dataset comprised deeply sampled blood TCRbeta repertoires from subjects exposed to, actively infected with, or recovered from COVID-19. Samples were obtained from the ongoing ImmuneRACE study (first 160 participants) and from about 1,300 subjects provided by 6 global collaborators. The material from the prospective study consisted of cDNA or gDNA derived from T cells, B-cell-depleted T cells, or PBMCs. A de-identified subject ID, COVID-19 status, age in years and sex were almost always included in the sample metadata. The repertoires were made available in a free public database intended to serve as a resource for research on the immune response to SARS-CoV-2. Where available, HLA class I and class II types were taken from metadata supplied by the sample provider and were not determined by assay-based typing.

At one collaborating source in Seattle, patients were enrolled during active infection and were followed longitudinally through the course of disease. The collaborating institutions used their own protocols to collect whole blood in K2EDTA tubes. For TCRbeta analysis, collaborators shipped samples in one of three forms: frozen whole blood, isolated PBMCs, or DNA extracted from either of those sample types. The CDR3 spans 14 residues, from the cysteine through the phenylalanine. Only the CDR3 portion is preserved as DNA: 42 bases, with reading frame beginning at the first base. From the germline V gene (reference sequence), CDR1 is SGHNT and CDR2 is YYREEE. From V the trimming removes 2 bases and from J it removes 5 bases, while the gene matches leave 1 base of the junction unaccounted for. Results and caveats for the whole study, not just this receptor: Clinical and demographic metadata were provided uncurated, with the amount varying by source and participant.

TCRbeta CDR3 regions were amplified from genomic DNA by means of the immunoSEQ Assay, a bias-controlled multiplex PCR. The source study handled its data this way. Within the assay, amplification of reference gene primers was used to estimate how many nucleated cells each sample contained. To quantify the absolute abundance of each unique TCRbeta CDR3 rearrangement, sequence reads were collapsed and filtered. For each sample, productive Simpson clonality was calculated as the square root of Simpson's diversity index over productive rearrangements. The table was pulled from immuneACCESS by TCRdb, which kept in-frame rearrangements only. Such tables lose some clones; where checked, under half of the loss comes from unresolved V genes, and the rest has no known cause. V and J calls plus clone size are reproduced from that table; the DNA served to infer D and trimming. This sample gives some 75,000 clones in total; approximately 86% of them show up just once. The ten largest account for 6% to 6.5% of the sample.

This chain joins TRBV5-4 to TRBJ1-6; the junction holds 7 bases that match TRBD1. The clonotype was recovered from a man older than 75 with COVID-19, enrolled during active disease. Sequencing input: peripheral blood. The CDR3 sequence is CASSLQGHNSPLHF. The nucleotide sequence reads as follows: TGTGCCAGCAGCTTACAGGGGCATAATTCACCCCTCCACTTT.